Below are 20 T cell receptor beta chains sequenced from a single sample in a study of OX40 agonist ivuxolimab in advanced cancers. The table came from immunoSEQ multiplex PCR; TCRdb's copy has only in-frame clones and leaves some out. The repertoire holds 35,000 to 40,000 clones, with around 82% as singletons. The sample was CD4+ or CD8+ T cells sorted from blood, taken in a trial of the OX40 agonist ivuxolimab. The receptor set was obtained from an adult with an advanced solid tumor such as melanoma, head and neck, liver or kidney cancer.

The chain uses TRBV5-6 and TRBJ2-7; D is unresolved. This CDR3 spans 12 amino acids. Trimming pared 4 bases from V and 3 bases from J, leaving 8 bases between. The germline gives CDR1 SGHDT, CDR2 YYEEEE. CDR3 protein: CASSGIGYEQYF. DNA of the CDR3: TGTGCCAGCAGCGGTATAGGCTACGAGCAGTACTTC. Full variable domain (missing parts from reference TRBV5-6 and TRBJ2-7): DAGVTQSPTHLIKTRGQQVTLRCSPKSGHDTVSWYQQALGQGPQFIFQYYEEEERQRGNFPDRFSGHQFPNYSSELNVNALLLGDSALYLCASSGIGYEQYFGPGTRLTVT.

This chain links TRBV2 with TRBJ2-3; D unclear. This CDR3 is built from 13 residues. V was cut by 6 bases and J by 5 bases, with 12 bases left in between. From germline, CDR1 is SNHLY and CDR2 FYNNEI. CDR3 DNA sequence: TGTGCCAGCAGCGCTAACCAGGTAGATACGCAGTATTTT. As protein: CASSANQVDTQYF.

The chain is built from TRBV25-1 and TRBJ1-2, with TRBD1 matching over 7 bases. The CDR3 has 17 residues. With V trimmed by 2 bases and J by 4 bases, 13 bases remained unmatched. From germline, CDR1 is MGHDK and CDR2 SYGVNS. CDR3 sequence (DNA): TGTGCCAGCAGTGAACTGGCTGGGGAGGGGGCGGCCTATGGCTACACCTTC. Amino acids: CASSELAGEGAAYGYTF.

The rearrangement links TRBV11-2 to TRBJ1-2; 9 bases match TRBD1. Trimming took 5 bases from V and 8 from J; bases not matched to a gene: 12. Germline CDR1 and CDR2: SGHAT and FQNNGV. CDR3 length: 15 residues. The DNA for the CDR3 is TGTGCCAGCAGCCCGGGTACGGGACAGGGCGTCGGCTACACCTTC. As protein: CASSPGTGQGVGYTF.

In this sample, this clone is medium-sized. This rearrangement joins TRBV30 to TRBJ1-2; D is unclear. The length of the CDR3 is 11 residues. Trimming cost V 4 bases and J 9 bases, with 12 bases left between them. Per the germline V gene, CDR1 is GTSNPN and CDR2 is SVGIG (reference sequence). CDR3 DNA: TGTGCCTGGATACAGTTCTACAGCTACACCTTC. Translated: CAWIQFYSYTF.

J is TRBJ1-5 and V is TRBV27, with TRBD1 matching 8 bases. The CDR3 totals 15 residues. The V gene end was trimmed by 5 bases and the J gene end by 7 bases; junction bases not matched to a gene: 10. Germline V CDR1 and CDR2: MNHEY, SMNVEV (reference sequence). CDR3 sequence (DNA): TGTGCCAGCAGTCCAAGGGGGGACAGGCGACAGCCCCAGCATTTT. Amino acid sequence: CASSPRGDRRQPQHF.

The CDR3 loop is CASSANTGELFF. DNA for the CDR3: TGCGCCAGCAGTGCGAACACCGGGGAGCTGTTTTTT. This rearrangement joins TRBV10-1 to TRBJ2-2; D gene ambiguous. V shed 4 bases and J shed 0 bases, with 0 bases lying between them. The CDR3 is made up of 12 amino acids. CDR1 is WNHNN and CDR2 is SYGVQD in the germline V gene (reference sequence).

The J gene is TRBJ2-1, the V gene TRBV20-1; D call uncertain. V was trimmed by 3 bases and J by 7 bases, leaving 4 bases between them. This CDR3 comprises 10 residues. Looked up from germline, CDR1 is DFQATT and CDR2 is SNEGSKA (reference sequence). CDR3 DNA sequence: TGCAGTGCTAGGATTAATGAGCAGTTCTTC. The encoded protein is CSARINEQFF.

Only a few counts were recorded for this clone. The CDR3 region is CASSVKRHSANTGELFF. The CDR3 DNA reads TGTGCCAGCAGCGTAAAAAGGCACTCTGCTAACACCGGGGAGCTGTTTTTT. The V call is TRBV9, the J call TRBJ2-2; D is uncertain. The CDR3 loop spans 17 amino acids. Trimming removed 1 base at V and 2 bases at J, with 15 bases between. Germline V gene lookup returns CDR1 SGDLS and CDR2 YYNGEE.

The chain carries TRBV27 and TRBJ2-7; 8 bases are shared with TRBD1. There are 14 residues in the CDR3. From germline, CDR1 is MNHEY and CDR2 SMNVEV (reference sequence). V was pared by 3 bases and J by 2 bases, with 3 bases of the junction left unmatched. This CDR3 is CASSFDRGAYEQYF. The DNA for the CDR3 is TGTGCCAGCAGTTTCGACAGGGGCGCCTACGAGCAGTACTTC.

V gene TRBV10-3 combines with J gene TRBJ1-3; unclear D gene. V lost 3 bases, J lost 4 bases, and 4 bases lay in between. Germline lookup yields CDR1 ENHRY and CDR2 SYGVKD. This CDR3 has 12 residues. The CDR3 bases are TGTGCCATCAGTGATGGGGGAAACACCATATATTTT. It yields the protein CAISDGGNTIYF.

The chain carries TRBV19 and TRBJ2-7, with 8 bases matching TRBD1. CDR1 and CDR2 (germline): LNHDA, SQIVND (reference sequence). This CDR3 has 13 residues. V was pared by 3 bases and J by 3 bases, with 1 base of the junction left unmatched. The CDR3 nucleotides are TGTGCCAGTAGTATCGGACAGGGCTACGAGCAGTACTTC. Translation: CASSIGQGYEQYF.

V is TRBV9 and J is TRBJ1-3, with D unclear. Germline lookup yields CDR1 SGDLS and CDR2 YYNGEE. This CDR3 is 16 amino acids long. V shed 4 bases and J shed 3 bases, with 17 bases lying between them. The CDR3 sequence: CASSPRDAMGGNTIYF. The CDR3, as DNA: TGTGCCAGCAGCCCCCGGGATGCCATGGGTGGAAACACCATATATTTT.

The V and J genes are TRBV27 and TRBJ1-5; no firm D call. The germline CDR1 and CDR2 sequences are MNHEY and SMNVEV (reference sequence). This CDR3 has 15 amino acids. Trimming left V 0 bases short and J 0 bases short, with 6 bases between. The CDR3 protein is CASSLSRGSNQPQHF. CDR3 bases: TGTGCCAGCAGTTTATCCCGGGGTAGCAATCAGCCCCAGCATTTT.

V is TRBV27 and J is TRBJ1-4; no firm D call. The CDR3 has 13 residues. Germline V CDR1 and CDR2: MNHEY, SMNVEV (reference sequence). V lost 7 bases and J 4 bases, leaving 10 bases between the germline ends. CDR3 amino acids: CASNSQVNEKLFF. CDR3 nucleotides: TGTGCCAGCAACAGCCAGGTTAATGAAAAACTGTTTTTT.

This clone has a handful of counts. The gene calls are TRBV19 and TRBJ2-5; D is uncertain. This CDR3 spans 13 amino acids. Germline CDR1 LNHDA, CDR2 SQIVND (reference sequence). The germline V and J ends were trimmed by 3 bases and 5 bases, with 10 bases remaining between them. As DNA, the CDR3 is TGTGCCAGTAGTATCCCCCCGGCCGAGACCCAGTACTTC. It is translated as CASSIPPAETQYF.

The chain combines TRBV5-1 with TRBJ2-5; 8 positions agree with TRBD2. The CDR3 extends over 15 amino acids. Germline V gives CDR1 SGHRS, CDR2 YFSETQ. V shed 2 bases, J shed 5 bases, and the junction held 8 bases outside the gene matches. The CDR3 region is CASSFSGTREETQYF. The DNA for the CDR3 is TGCGCCAGCAGCTTCTCCGGGACTAGAGAGGAGACCCAGTACTTC.

The chain employs TRBV4-1 and TRBJ1-3, with 9 bases matching TRBD1. The CDR3 covers 19 residues. Germline trimming cut 4 bases from V and 7 bases from J; bases unmatched to any gene: 20. In germline, CDR1 is MGHRA, CDR2 YSYEKL. In DNA, the CDR3 is TGCGCCAGCAGCCCGGGACAGGGTCGTCGAGGTGCTCGGTCGAACACCATATATTTT. Translation gives CASSPGQGRRGARSNTIYF.

The chain uses TRBV27 and TRBJ2-7; tentatively, D is TRBD1 (6 bases). Germline CDR1 and CDR2: MNHEY and SMNVEV (reference sequence). Deletions cut 1 base from V and 7 bases from J, with 17 bases between. The CDR3 loop spans 15 amino acids. CDR3 residues: CASSLLYQDRREQYF. The CDR3 bases are TGTGCCAGCAGTTTATTGTATCAGGACAGACGGGAGCAGTACTTC.

CDR3 residues: CASSVDGTGELFF. In DNA form, the CDR3 reads TGTGCCAGCAGCGTAGATGGCACCGGGGAGCTGTTTTTT. This rearrangement joins TRBV9 to TRBJ2-2, with D unresolved. The V end was cut by 0 bases, the J end by 4 bases, with 4 bases between. The CDR3 runs 13 residues. Germline V gives CDR1 SGDLS, CDR2 YYNGEE.